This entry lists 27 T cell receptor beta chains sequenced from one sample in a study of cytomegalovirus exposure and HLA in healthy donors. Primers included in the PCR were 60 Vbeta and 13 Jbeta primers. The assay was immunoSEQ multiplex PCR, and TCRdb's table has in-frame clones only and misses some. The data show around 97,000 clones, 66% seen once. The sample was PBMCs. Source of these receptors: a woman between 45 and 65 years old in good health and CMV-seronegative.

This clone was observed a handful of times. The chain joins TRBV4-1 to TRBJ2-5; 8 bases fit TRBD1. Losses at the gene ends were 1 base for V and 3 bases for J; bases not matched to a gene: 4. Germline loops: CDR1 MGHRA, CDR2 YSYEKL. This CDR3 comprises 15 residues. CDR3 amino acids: CASSQVTGGKETQYF. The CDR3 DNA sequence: TGCGCCAGCAGCCAAGTAACAGGGGGTAAAGAGACCCAGTACTTC.

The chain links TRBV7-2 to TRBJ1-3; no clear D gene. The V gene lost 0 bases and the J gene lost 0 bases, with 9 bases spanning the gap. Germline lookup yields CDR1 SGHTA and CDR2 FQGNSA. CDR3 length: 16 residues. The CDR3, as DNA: TGTGCCAGCAGCTTAGCCGGACTGTCCTCTGGAAACACCATATATTTT. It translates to CASSLAGLSSGNTIYF.

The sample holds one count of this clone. CDR3: CASSDYGGIGPQHF. CDR3 nucleotide sequence: TGTGCCAGCAGTGACTACGGGGGGATAGGGCCCCAGCATTTT. V gene TRBV6-4 combines with J gene TRBJ1-5; a possible D gene is TRBD1 (5 bases). V was clipped by 1 base and J by 9 bases, with 13 bases between them. The CDR3 is made up of 14 amino acids. Germline-derived CDR1 and CDR2 are MRHNA and SNTAGT.

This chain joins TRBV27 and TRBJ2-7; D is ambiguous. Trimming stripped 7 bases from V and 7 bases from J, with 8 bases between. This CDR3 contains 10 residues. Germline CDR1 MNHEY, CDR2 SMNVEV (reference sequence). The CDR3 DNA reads TGTGCCAGCATATACGGGGAGCAGTACTTC. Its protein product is CASIYGEQYF.

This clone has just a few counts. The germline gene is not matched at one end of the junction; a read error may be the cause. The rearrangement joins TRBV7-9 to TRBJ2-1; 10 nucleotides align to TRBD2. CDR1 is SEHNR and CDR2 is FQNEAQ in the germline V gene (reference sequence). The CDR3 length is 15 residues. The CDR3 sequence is CSSSSGLAAYNEQFF. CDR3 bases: TGTTCCAGCAGCTCCGGACTAGCGGCCTACAATGAGCAGTTCTTC.

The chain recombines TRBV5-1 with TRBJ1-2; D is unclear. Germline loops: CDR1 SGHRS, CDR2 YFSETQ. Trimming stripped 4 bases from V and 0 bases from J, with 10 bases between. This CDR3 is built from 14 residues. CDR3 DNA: TGCGCCAGCAGCCCCGATCAGACTAACTATGGCTACACCTTC. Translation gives CASSPDQTNYGYTF.

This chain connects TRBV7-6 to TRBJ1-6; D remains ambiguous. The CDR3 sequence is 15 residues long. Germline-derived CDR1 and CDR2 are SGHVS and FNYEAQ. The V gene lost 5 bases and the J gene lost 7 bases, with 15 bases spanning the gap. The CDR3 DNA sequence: TGTGCCAGCAGCAATACAGATTACGCCAATTCACCCCTCCACTTT. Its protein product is CASSNTDYANSPLHF.

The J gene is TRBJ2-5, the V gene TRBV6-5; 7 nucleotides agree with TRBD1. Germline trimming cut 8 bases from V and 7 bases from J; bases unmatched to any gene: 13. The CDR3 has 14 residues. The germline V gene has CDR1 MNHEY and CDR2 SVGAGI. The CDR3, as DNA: TGTGCCAGCCACAGGGGTCGCCTTGGGGGGACCCAGTACTTC. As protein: CASHRGRLGGTQYF.

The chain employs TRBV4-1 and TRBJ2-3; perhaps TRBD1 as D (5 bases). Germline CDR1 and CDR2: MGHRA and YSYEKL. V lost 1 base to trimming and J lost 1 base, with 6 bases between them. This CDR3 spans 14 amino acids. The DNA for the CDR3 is TGCGCCAGCAGCCAAGGCAGGGGCACAGATACGCAGTATTTT. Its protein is CASSQGRGTDTQYF.

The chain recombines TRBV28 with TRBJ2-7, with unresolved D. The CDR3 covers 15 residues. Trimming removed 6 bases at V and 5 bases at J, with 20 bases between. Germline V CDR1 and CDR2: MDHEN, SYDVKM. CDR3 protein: CASRPGAANSHEQYF. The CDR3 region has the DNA TGTGCCAGCAGGCCCGGAGCTGCGAATTCCCACGAGCAGTACTTC.

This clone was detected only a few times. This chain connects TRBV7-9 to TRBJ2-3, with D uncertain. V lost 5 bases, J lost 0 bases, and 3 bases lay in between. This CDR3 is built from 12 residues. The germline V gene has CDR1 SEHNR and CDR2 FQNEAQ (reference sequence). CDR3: CASSRSTDTQYF. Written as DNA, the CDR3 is TGTGCCAGCAGCCGGAGCACAGATACGCAGTATTTT.

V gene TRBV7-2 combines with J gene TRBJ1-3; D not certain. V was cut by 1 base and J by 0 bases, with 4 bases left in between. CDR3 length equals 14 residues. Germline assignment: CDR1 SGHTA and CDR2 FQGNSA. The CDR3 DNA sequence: TGTGCCAGCAGCTTAGGCGGCTCTGGAAACACCATATATTTT. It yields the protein CASSLGGSGNTIYF.

The CDR3 is CASSPPPTGLETQYF. The CDR3 coding sequence is TGTGCCAGCTCACCACCTCCGACAGGGCTGGAGACCCAGTACTTC. The chain recombines TRBV18 with TRBJ2-5, with TRBD1 identical over 7 bases. V gave up 0 bases and J gave up 5 bases; unmatched junction bases: 6. The CDR3 loop spans 15 amino acids. The V gene's germline CDR1 is KGHSH and CDR2 LQKENI.

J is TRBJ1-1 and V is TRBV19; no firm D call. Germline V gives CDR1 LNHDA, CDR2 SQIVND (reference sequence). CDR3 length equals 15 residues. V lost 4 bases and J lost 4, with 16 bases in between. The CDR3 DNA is TGTGCCAGTAGTACCCTTGCGGGTAAAGGCACTGAAGCTTTCTTT. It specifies CASSTLAGKGTEAFF.

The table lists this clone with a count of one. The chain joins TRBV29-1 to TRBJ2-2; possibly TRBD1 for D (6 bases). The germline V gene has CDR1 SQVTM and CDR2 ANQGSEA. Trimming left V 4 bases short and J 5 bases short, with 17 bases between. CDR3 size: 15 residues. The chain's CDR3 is CSVGSQGTITGELFF. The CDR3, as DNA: TGCAGCGTTGGATCGCAGGGGACGATTACCGGGGAGCTGTTTTTT.

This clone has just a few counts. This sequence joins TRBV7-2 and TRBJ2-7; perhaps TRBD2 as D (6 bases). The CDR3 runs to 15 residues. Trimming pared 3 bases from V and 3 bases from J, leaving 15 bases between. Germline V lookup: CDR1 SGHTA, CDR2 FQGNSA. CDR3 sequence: CASSLVTGEIYEQYF. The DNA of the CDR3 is TGTGCCAGCAGCTTGGTAACGGGAGAAATCTACGAGCAGTACTTC.

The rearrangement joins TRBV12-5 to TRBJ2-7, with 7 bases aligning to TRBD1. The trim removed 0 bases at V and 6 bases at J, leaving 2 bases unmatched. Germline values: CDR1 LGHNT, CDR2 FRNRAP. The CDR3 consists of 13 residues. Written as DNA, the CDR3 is TGTGCTAGTGGTTTGGTCGGGACAGTCGAGCAGTACTTC. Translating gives CASGLVGTVEQYF.

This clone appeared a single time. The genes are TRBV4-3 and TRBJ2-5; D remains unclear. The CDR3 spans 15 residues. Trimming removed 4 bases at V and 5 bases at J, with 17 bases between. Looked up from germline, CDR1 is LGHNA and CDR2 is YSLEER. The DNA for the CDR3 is TGCGCCAGCAGCCCAAGATTGAACAGTCCGGAGACCCAGTACTTC. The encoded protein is CASSPRLNSPETQYF.

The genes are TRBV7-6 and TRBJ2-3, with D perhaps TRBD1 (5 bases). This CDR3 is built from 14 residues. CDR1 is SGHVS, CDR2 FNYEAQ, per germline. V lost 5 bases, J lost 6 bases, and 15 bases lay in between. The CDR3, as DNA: TGTGCCAGCAGCAAAGACAGACTCGAGGATACGCAGTATTTT. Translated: CASSKDRLEDTQYF.

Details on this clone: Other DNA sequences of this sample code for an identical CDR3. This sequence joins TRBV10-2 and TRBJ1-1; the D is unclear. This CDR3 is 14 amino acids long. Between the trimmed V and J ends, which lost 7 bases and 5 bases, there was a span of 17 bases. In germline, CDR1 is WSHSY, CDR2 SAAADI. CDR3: CASTIGGGGTEAFF. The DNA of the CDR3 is TGCGCCAGCACTATCGGAGGCGGTGGGACTGAAGCTTTCTTT.

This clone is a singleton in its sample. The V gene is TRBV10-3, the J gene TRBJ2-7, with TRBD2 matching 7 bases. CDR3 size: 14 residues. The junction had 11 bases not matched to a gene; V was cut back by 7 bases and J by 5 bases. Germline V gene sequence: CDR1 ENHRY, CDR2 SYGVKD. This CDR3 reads CAITSDWRENEQYF. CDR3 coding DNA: TGTGCCATCACTTCTGACTGGCGGGAGAACGAGCAGTACTTC.

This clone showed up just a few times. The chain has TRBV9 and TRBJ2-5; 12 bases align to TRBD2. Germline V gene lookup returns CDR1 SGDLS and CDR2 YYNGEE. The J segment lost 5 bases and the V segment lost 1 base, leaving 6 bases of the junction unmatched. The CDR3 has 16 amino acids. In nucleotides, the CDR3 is TGTGCCAGCAGCGTATCGGCTAGCGGGAGGGCTGAGACCCAGTACTTC. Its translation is CASSVSASGRAETQYF.

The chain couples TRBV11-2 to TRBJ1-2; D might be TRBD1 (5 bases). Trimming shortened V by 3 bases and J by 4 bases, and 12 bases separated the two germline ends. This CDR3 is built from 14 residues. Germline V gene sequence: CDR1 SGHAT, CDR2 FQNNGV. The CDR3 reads CASSLGREGYGYTF. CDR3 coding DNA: TGTGCCAGCAGCTTGGGCAGGGAGGGCTATGGCTACACCTTC.

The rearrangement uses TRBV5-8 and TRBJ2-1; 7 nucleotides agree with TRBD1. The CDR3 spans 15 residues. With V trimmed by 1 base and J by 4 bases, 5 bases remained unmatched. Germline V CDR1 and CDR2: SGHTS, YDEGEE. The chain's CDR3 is CASSLHTGAYNEQFF. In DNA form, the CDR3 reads TGTGCCAGCAGCTTGCACACAGGGGCTTACAATGAGCAGTTCTTC.

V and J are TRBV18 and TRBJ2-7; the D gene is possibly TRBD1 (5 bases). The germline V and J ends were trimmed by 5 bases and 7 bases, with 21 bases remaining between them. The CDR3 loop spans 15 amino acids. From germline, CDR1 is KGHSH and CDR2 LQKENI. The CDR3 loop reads CASSAQGADLKEQYF. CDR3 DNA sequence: TGTGCCAGCTCAGCCCAAGGGGCCGATCTTAAAGAGCAGTACTTC.

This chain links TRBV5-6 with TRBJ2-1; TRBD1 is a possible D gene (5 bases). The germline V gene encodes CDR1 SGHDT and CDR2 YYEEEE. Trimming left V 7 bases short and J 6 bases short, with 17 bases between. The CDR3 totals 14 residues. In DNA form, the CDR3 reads TGTGCCAGCCTCAGGGTCCTTACAGGCAATGAGCAGTTCTTC. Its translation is CASLRVLTGNEQFF.

The CDR3 is CASSLGQGELHEQFF. The DNA of the CDR3 is TGCGCCAGCAGCTTAGGGCAGGGGGAGTTACATGAGCAGTTCTTC. The rearrangement joins TRBV5-1 to TRBJ2-1; 7 bases align to TRBD1. With 2 bases clipped from V and 8 bases from J, the junction kept 10 bases outside the gene matches. The CDR3 sequence is 15 residues long. Per the germline V gene, CDR1 is SGHRS and CDR2 is YFSETQ.